Included here is one T cell receptor (beta chain) sequence, with context. Its specificity is unknown. The CDR3 has 16 residues. V was shortened by 1 base and J by 2 bases, with 12 bases between the two germline ends. Germline lookup yields CDR1 LGHNA and CDR2 YNFKEQ. Measured with immunoSEQ multiplex PCR; TCRdb has only the in-frame clones, and not every one. Of roughly 72,000 clones listed, just under 95% are singletons. The entry originates in a study of OX40 agonist ivuxolimab in advanced cancers. Background on the study: Cohort: around 86% men, mean age about 60, aged about 20 to 80. In three patients, partial responses were observed, one with hepatocellular carcinoma and two with cutaneous melanoma.

The study, taken as a whole, reports: Both blood CD4+ and CD8+ T cells showed clonal growth by week 6 at 0.1 to 3.0 mg/kg.

This receptor was obtained from an adult with an advanced solid tumor such as melanoma, head and neck, liver or kidney cancer. Material: CD4+ or CD8+ T cells sorted from blood, obtained in a trial of the OX40 agonist ivuxolimab. The chain carries TRBV4-2 and TRBJ1-3; the D is unclear. CDR3 in DNA: TGTGCCAGCAGCCAAGGCGAGGGAGTAACTGGAAACACCATATATTTT. This gives the protein CASSQGEGVTGNTIYF.